This TCR beta chain was identified during a study of CD8 T cells in ankylosing spondylitis. Regarding the study as a whole: A subset of motif variants has previously been described in the synovial fluid and blood of reactive arthritis. Apparently characteristic of ankylosing spondylitis blood was a TCR beta motif (roughly 8 highly homologous variants).

Quantitative molecular-barcoded 5'-RACE generated the TCR beta libraries. TCRdb used MiXCR to reprocess the 5' RACE reads, holding one entry per CDR3 protein. The sample contains about 64,000 distinct CDR3 sequences, roughly 6.1% of which appear only once. This clonotype was observed many times. Its antigen is currently unknown. Sample: synovial fluid, either unsorted or a sorted T cell fraction (not recorded which). The sequence was obtained from a male donor with ankylosing spondylitis.

CDR3 sequence reads: CSGGSTDTQYF. The CDR3, as DNA: TGCAGTGGTGGGAGCACAGATACGCAGTATTTT. The chain has TRBV20-1 and TRBJ2-3; D is ambiguous. Trimming removed 7 bases from V and 0 bases from J, with 5 bases in between. Germline loops: CDR1 DFQATT, CDR2 SNEGSKA (reference sequence). The CDR3 length is 11 residues.